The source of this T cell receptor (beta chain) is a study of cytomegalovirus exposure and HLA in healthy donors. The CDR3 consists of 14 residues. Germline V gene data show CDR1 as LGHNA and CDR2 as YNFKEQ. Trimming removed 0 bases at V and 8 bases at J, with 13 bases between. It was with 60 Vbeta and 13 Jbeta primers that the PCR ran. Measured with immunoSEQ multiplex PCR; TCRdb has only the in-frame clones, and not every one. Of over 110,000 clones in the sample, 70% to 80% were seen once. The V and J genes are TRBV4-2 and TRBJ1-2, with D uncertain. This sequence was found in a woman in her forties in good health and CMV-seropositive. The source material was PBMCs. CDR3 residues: CASSQDRGPSGYTF. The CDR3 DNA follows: TGTGCCAGCAGCCAAGATCGAGGGCCCAGCGGCTACACCTTC.